Detailed here is one T cell receptor (beta chain). The antigen is undetermined. The data belong to a study of cytomegalovirus exposure and HLA in healthy donors. Study-level information: A previous analysis identified more than 100 million unique TCR beta sequences derived from about 180 million T cells.

Healthy bone marrow donors supplied every sample. General study findings and limits: Earlier analysis yielded a pattern in which most TCR beta V segments were productive about 90% or about 30% of the time.

The V end was cut by 6 bases, the J end by 1 base, with 9 bases between. Germline CDR1 and CDR2: KGHSH and LQKENI. This CDR3 is 13 amino acids long. The PCR used 60 Vbeta and 13 Jbeta primers. In the original workflow: In a later analysis, of around 85 million unique beta chains, about 10 million appeared in at least two donors. Assay: immunoSEQ multiplex PCR; the TCRdb copy retains only in-frame clones and omits some. V and J calls and clone size are given by that table; D and trimming were obtained from the DNA. The sample consists of around 210,000 clones, 80% to 90% of them appearing once. The V call is TRBV18, the J call TRBJ1-1, with D possibly TRBD1 on 6 matching bases. The sample taken for sequencing was PBMCs. This receptor was obtained from a girl aged 2 to 10 in good health and CMV-seronegative. The DNA of the CDR3 is TGTGCCAGCTCTCAGGGACAGAACACTGAAGCTTTCTTT. Translated: CASSQGQNTEAFF.